The rows below give T cell receptor beta chains drawn from one sample of a study of T cells in Graves' hyperthyroidism and ophthalmopathy. Each CDR3 protein gets one entry after TCRdb re-called the multiplex PCR reads with MiXCR. Of around 400,000 distinct CDR3 sequences listed, roughly 15% are singletons. The specimen sequenced was blood. Source of these receptors: a woman aged 60-75 years with Graves' ophthalmopathy. Each CDR3 is given with its conserved first and last residue. D genes are given only for firm matches. Only part of the rows carry a size: once, few, many, or a class if the clone is expanded.

size	V	D	J	DNA	CDR3
many	TRBV20-1	NA	TRBJ1-1	TGCAGTGCTAGAATTCAGGGGAGGAACACTGAAGCTTTCTTT	CSARIQGRNTEAFF
NA	TRBV7-9	TRBD2	TRBJ2-6	TGTGCCAGCAGCCCACGGGGAGGGCGCTCTGGGGCCAACGTCCTGACTTTC	CASSPRGGRSGANVLTF
many	TRBV20-1	TRBD1	TRBJ2-7	TGCAGTGCCCTAGGGACAGGGTCGATCGAGCAGTACTTC	CSALGTGSIEQYF
few	TRBV5-8	TRBD1	TRBJ2-1	TGTGCCAGCAGCTCCGGGACAGGGCTGGACGAGCAGTTCTTC	CASSSGTGLDEQFF
few	TRBV20-1	NA	TRBJ1-2	TGCAGTGCTAGAGAGGAGGCGCGCTATGGCTACACCTTC	CSAREEARYGYTF
few	TRBV28	NA	TRBJ2-1	TGTGCCAGCAGCGCCACAGGGGACTTTTCCTACAATGAGCAGTTCTTC	CASSATGDFSYNEQFF
few	TRBV27	NA	TRBJ2-1	TGTGCCAGCAGTTTAATGGAGGAGGACTCCTACAATGAGCAGTTCTTC	CASSLMEEDSYNEQFF
many	TRBV11-2	TRBD1	TRBJ1-2	TGTGCCAGCAGCTCCAACCCCGGGACAGGGTATGGCTACACCTTC	CASSSNPGTGYGYTF
NA	TRBV20-1	NA	TRBJ2-6	TGCAGTGCTAGGGACACCTCTGGGGCCAACGTCCTGACTTTC	CSARDTSGANVLTF
few	TRBV30	NA	TRBJ2-1	TGTGCCTGGAGTTGGGAGTACAATGAGCAGTTCTTC	CAWSWEYNEQFF
many	TRBV14	TRBD1	TRBJ2-1	TGTGCCAGCAGCCAAGATGTTCGTACAGGGGGTGGCGATGAGCAGTTCTTC	CASSQDVRTGGGDEQFF
NA	TRBV20-1	TRBD1	TRBJ2-5	TGCAGTGCATACCAGGGGGCGCGTGAGACCCAGTACTTC	CSAYQGARETQYF
once	TRBV20-1	NA	TRBJ1-4	TGCAGTGCTAGAGATCAGGCAGCAACAACTAATGAAAAACTGTTTTTT	CSARDQAATTNEKLFF
many	TRBV18	TRBD2	TRBJ2-1	TGTGCCAGCTCAGGGGTGCGGGAGGTGTACAATGAGCAGTTCTTC	CASSGVREVYNEQFF
many	TRBV6-1	NA	TRBJ2-7	TGTGCCAGCAGCAACCCCGGGACTGTACCCTACGAGCAGTACTTC	CASSNPGTVPYEQYF
few	TRBV7-2	NA	TRBJ2-2	TGTGCCAGCAGCACGCAAGTCGTAGCGAGAACCGGCGCCGGGGAGCTGTTTTTT	CASSTQVVARTGAGELFF
many	TRBV5-1	NA	TRBJ2-3	TGCGCCAGCAGCTTGGACAGTAGCACAGATACGCAGTATTTT	CASSLDSSTDTQYF
many	TRBV4-2	TRBD1	TRBJ2-2	TGTGCCAGCAGCCAAGGACAGGGCCACGGGGAGCTGTTTTTT	CASSQGQGHGELFF
many	TRBV7-3	TRBD1	TRBJ2-5	TGTGCCAGCAGTTTTGGGACAGGGCCCCAAGAGACCCAGTACTTC	CASSFGTGPQETQYF
many	TRBV7-9	NA	TRBJ2-1	TGTGCCAGCAGCTTACCCGGAGTGGACGAGCTGTTCTTC	CASSLPGVDELFF
NA	TRBV18	NA	TRBJ2-7	TGTGCCAGCTCGGGGTTTCGGCGGCCCGAGCAGTACTTC	CASSGFRRPEQYF
many	TRBV28	NA	TRBJ1-2	TGTGCCAGCAGTTTATCCACCTACTATGGCTACACCTTC	CASSLSTYYGYTF
many	TRBV29-1	NA	TRBJ2-7	TGCAGCGTTGAACAGGCAAACTACGAGCAGTACTTC	CSVEQANYEQYF
many	TRBV5-1	TRBD2	TRBJ2-7	TGCGCCAGCAGCTTGGCTAACAGCGGGAGAGGGGTCGACGAGCAGTACTTC	CASSLANSGRGVDEQYF